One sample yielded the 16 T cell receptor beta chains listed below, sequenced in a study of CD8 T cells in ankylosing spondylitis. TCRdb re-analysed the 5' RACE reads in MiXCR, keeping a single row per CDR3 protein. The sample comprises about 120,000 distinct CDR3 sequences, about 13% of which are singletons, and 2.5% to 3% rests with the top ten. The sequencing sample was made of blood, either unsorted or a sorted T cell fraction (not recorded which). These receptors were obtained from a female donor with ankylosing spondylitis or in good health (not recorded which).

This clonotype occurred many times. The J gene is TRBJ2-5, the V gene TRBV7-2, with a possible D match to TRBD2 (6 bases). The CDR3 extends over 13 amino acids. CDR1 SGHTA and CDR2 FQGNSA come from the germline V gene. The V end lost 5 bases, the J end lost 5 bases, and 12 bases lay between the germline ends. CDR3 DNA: TGTGCCAGCAGCCCTAGCGTGAGGGAGACCCAGTACTTC. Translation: CASSPSVRETQYF.

The CDR3 reads CASSLGTWASTDTQYF. The CDR3 DNA reads TGTGCCAGCAGCCTAGGGACTTGGGCTAGCACAGATACGCAGTATTTT. V gene TRBV7-2 combines with J gene TRBJ2-3, with D maybe TRBD2 (6 bases). V lost 5 bases, J lost 0 bases, and 15 bases lay in between. CDR1 is SGHTA and CDR2 is FQGNSA in the germline V gene. This CDR3 contains 16 residues.

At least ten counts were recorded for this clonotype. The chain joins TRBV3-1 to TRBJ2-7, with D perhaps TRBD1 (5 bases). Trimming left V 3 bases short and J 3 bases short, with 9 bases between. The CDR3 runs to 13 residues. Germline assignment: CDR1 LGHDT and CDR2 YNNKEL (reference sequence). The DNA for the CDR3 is TGTGCCAGCAGCCATGGACACAACTACGAGCAGTACTTC. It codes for CASSHGHNYEQYF.

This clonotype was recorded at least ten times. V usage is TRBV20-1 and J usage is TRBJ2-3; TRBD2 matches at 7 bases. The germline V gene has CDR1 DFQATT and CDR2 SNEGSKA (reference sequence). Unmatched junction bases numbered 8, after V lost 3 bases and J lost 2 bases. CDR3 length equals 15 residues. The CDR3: CSASLQRGTTDTQYF. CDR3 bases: TGCAGTGCTAGTCTCCAGCGGGGCACCACAGATACGCAGTATTTT.

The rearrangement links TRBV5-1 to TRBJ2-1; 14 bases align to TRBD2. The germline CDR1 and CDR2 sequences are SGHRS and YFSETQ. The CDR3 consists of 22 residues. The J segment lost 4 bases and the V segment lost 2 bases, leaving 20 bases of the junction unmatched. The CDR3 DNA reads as TGCGCCAGCAGCTTAGCCGGGACAGTAGAAGGACTAGCGGGAGGCCCTTACAATGAGCAGTTCTTC. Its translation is CASSLAGTVEGLAGGPYNEQFF.

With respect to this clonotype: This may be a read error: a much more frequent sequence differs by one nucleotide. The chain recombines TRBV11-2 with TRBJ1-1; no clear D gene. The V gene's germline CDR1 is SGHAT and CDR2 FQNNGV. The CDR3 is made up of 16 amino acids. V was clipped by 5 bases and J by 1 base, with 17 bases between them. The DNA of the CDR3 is TGTGCCAGCAGCCCCCAAATCACAAGCAGGAACACTGAAGCTTTCTTT. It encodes CASSPQITSRNTEAFF.

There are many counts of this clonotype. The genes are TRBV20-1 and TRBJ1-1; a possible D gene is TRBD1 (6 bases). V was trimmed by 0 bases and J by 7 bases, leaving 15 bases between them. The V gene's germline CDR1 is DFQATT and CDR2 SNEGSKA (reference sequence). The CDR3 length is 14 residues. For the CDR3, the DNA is TGCAGTGCTAGAGATCTCAGGGGCCGCTTTGAAGCTTTCTTT. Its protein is CSARDLRGRFEAFF.

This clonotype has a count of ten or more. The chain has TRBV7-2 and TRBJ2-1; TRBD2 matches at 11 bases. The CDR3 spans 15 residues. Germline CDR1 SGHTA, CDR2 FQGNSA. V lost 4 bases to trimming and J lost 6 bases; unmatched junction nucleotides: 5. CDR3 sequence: CASSYTSGGFNEQFF. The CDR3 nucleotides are TGTGCCAGCAGCTACACTAGCGGGGGCTTCAATGAGCAGTTCTTC. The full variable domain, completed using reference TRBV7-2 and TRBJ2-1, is GAGVSQSPSNKVTEKGKDVELRCDPISGHTALYWYRQSLGQGLEFLIYFQGNSAPDKSGLPSDRFSAERTGGSVSTLTIQRTQQEDSAVYLCASSYTSGGFNEQFFGPGTRLTVL.

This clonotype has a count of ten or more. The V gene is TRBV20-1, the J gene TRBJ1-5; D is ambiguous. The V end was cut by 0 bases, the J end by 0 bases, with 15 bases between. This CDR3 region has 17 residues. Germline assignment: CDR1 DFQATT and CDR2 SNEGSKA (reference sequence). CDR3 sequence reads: CSARDRRVALSNQPQHF. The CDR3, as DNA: TGCAGTGCTAGAGATAGGAGGGTAGCACTTAGCAATCAGCCCCAGCATTTT.

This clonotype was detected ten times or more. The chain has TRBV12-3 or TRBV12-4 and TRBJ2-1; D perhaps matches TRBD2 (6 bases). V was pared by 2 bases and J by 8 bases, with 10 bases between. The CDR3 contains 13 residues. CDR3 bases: TGTGCCAGCAGTTTATTTGGAGGGGATGAGCAGTTCTTC. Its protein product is CASSLFGGDEQFF.

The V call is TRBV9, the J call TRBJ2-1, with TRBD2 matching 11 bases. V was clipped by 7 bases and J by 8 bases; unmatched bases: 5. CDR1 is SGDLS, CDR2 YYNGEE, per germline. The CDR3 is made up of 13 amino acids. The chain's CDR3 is CASQPGLADEQFF. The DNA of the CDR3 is TGTGCCAGCCAACCGGGACTAGCGGATGAGCAGTTCTTC.

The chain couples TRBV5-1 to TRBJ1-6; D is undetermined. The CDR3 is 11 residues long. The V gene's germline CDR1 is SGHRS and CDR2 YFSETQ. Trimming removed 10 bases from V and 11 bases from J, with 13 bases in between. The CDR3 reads CAGPDGAPLHF. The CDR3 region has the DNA TGCGCCGGCCCGGACGGGGCACCCCTCCACTTT.

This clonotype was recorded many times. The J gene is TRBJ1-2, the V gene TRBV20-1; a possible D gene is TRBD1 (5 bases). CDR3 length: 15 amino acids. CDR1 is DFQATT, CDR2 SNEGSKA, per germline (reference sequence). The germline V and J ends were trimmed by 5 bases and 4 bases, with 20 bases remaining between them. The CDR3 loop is CSAQPTALGRYGYTF. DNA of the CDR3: TGCAGTGCTCAACCGACAGCCCTCGGCCGCTATGGCTACACCTTC.

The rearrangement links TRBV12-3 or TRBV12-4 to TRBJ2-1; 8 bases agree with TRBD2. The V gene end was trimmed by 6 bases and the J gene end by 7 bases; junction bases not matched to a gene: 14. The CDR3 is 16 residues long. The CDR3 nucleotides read TGTGCCAGCAGGCAAAGCGGGAGAGGAACTGGGAATGAGCAGTTCTTC. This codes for CASRQSGRGTGNEQFF.

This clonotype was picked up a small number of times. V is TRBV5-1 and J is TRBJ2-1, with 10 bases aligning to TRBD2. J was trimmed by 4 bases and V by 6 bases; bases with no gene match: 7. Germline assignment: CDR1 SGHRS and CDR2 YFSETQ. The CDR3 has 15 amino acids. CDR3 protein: CASTQLAGRYNEQFF. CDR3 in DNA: TGCGCCAGCACACAACTAGCGGGACGATACAATGAGCAGTTCTTC.

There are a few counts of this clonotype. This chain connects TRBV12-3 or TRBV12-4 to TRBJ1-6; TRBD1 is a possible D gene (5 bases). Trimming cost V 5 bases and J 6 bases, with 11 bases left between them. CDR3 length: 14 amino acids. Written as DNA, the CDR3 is TGTGCCAGCAGTCTAAGACAGATTAATTCACCCCTCCACTTT. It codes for CASSLRQINSPLHF.